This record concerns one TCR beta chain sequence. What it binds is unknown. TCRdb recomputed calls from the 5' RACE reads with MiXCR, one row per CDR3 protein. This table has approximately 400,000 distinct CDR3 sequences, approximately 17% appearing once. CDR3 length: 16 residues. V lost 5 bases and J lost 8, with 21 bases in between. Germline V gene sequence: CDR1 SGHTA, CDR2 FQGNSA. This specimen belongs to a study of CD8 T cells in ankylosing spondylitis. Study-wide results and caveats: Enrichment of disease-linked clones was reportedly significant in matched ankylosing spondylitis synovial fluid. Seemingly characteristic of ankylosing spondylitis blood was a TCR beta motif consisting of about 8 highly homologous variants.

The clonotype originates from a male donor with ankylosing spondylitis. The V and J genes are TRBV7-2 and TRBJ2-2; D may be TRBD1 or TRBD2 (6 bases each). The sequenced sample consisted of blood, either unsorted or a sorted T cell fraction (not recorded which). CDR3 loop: CASSLRGQRAGGELFF. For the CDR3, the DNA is TGTGCCAGCAGCCTCAGGGGCCAGCGGGCTGGGGGGGAGCTGTTTTTT.